This T cell receptor beta chain was sequenced in a study of blood T cell repertoires in COVID-19. The overall study: Acute-phase and convalescent COVID-19 samples originated in the United States, Italy and Spain. Sources were T cells, B-cell-depleted T cells, or PBMCs; the material itself was cDNA or gDNA.

The CDR3 loop spans 14 amino acids. The germline CDR1 and CDR2 sequences are KGHDR and SFDVKD. V dropped 4 bases and J dropped 1 base, with 9 bases sitting between them. Only in-frame clones appear in the TCRdb table, and some are missing; sequencing was by immunoSEQ multiplex PCR. The sample has over 90,000 clones, about 91% seen once; the top ten hold roughly 4.3%. This clone was picked up one time. The sample consisted of peripheral blood. J is TRBJ1-1 and V is TRBV24-1; the D gene is possibly TRBD1 (6 bases). This receptor was obtained from a man in his late teens or twenties with acute or convalescent COVID-19. The CDR3 loop reads CATSDGTRNTEAFF. For the CDR3, the DNA is TGTGCCACCAGTGACGGGACAAGGAACACTGAAGCTTTCTTT.